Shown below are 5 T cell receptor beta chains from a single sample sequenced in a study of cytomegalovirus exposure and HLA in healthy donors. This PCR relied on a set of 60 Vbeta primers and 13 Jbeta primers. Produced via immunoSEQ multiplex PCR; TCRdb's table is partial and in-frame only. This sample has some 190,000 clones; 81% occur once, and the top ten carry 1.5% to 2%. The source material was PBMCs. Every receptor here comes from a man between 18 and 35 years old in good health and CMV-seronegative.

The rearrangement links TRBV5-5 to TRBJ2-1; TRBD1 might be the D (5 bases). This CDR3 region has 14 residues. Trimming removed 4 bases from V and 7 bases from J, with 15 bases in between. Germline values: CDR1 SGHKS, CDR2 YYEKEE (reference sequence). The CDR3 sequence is CASSPDSWLNEQFF. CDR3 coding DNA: TGTGCCAGCAGCCCTGACAGCTGGTTGAATGAGCAGTTCTTC.

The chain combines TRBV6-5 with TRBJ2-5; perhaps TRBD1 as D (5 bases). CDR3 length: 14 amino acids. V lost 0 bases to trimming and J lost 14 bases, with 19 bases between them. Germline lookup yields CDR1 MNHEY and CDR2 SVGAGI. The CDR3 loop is CASSYSSGAYNYYF. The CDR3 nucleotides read TGTGCCAGCAGTTACTCAAGTGGGGCGTACAATTATTACTTC.

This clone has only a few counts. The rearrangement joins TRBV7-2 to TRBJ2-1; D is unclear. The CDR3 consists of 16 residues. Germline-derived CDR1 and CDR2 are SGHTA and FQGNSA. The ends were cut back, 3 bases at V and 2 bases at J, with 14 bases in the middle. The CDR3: CASSFRASNPYNEQFF. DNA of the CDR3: TGTGCCAGCAGCTTCAGAGCGAGCAATCCCTACAATGAGCAGTTCTTC.

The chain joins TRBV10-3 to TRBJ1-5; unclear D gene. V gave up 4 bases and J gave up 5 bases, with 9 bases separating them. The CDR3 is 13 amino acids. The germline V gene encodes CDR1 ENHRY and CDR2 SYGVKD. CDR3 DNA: TGTGCCATCAGTGGGGTGGGAGATCAGCCCCAGCATTTT. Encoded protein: CAISGVGDQPQHF.

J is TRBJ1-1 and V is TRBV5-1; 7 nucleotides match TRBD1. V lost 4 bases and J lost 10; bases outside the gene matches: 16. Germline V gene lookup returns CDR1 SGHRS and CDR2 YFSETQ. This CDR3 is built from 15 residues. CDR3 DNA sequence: TGCGCCAGCAGCCCCGAGACAGGGACCAAACTTCGAGCTTTCTTT. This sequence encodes CASSPETGTKLRAFF. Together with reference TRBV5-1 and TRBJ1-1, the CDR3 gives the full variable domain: KAGVTQTPRYLIKTRGQQVTLSCSPISGHRSVSWYQQTPGQGLQFLFEYFSETQRNKGNFPGRFSGRQFSNSRSEMNVSTLELGDSALYLCASSPETGTKLRAFFGQGTRLTVV.